Reported below is one TCR beta chain. Its antigen is not identified. For TCR, cDNA came from 5'RACE template switching, which added a universal primer site and UMIs. MiXCR, applied by TCRdb to the 5' RACE reads, yields one record per CDR3 protein. The sample lists some 390,000 distinct CDR3 sequences; roughly a sixth were seen once. This sample was included in a study of T cells after yellow fever vaccination. Study summary: Those fractions that held only low numbers of cells were prepared using the SMART-Seq v4 Ultra Low Input RNA kit.

With 4 bases removed from V and 7 bases from J, the gap between germline ends came to 10 bases. CDR1 is KGHSH and CDR2 is LQKENI in the germline V gene. This CDR3 has 12 amino acids. The study, taken as a whole, reports: Overlap between CD4 and CD8 compartments was detected for a small share of clonotypes. Post-booster reappearance was seen for most primary-vaccination clones (about 96% CD4, 75% to 90% CD8).

The chain has TRBV18 and TRBJ1-2; no clear D. The TCR comes from a young man who received the YFV17D yellow fever vaccine. The sequencing used PBMCs, collected before the yellow fever booster vaccination. CDR3 coding DNA: TGTGCCAGCTCACACCGTCCCCGTGGCTACACCTTC. It translates to CASSHRPRGYTF.